This TCR beta chain was identified in a study of OX40 agonist ivuxolimab in advanced cancers. Study background: The dose-escalation cohort was just under 85% male, with a mean age of around 54 years, ranging about 20 to 79.

Only in-frame clones appear in the TCRdb table, and some are missing; sequencing was by immunoSEQ multiplex PCR. Among more than 75,000 clones listed, 70% to 85% were seen once. This CDR3 spans 14 amino acids. Germline loops: CDR1 SGHTA, CDR2 FQGNSA. V shed 4 bases and J 7 bases; nucleotides not matched to a gene: 6. Autoimmune disease history or systemic immunosuppression meant exclusion. The sequence came from an adult with an advanced solid tumor such as melanoma, head and neck, liver or kidney cancer. Material: CD4+ or CD8+ T cells sorted from blood, obtained in a trial of the OX40 agonist ivuxolimab. The chain combines TRBV7-2 with TRBJ1-3; 8 bases agree with TRBD1. CDR3 sequence: CASSSFPGGNTIYF. Written as DNA, the CDR3 is TGTGCCAGCAGCTCGTTCCCAGGGGGCAACACCATATATTTT.